The next 20 T cell receptor beta chains were all read from a single sample in a study of shared clonotypes between healthy human individuals. TCRdb's table, derived via immunoSEQ multiplex PCR, lists solely in-frame clones and lacks some. The table has more than 900,000 clones, approximately 80% seen once. The sample was memory CD4+ T cells from PBMCs. Documented subset: CD45RA-negative fraction. These receptors originate from a man aged 18-30 years in good health. Some clones in this sample may be carry-over from other donors' samples.

Concerning this clone: At the DNA level, this CDR3 is encoded by other sequences in the same sample as well. CDR3: CASSKGTANTEAFF. The CDR3 DNA follows: TGCGCCAGCAGCAAAGGGACAGCAAACACTGAAGCTTTCTTT. This chain links TRBV5-1 with TRBJ1-1; TRBD1 agrees at 7 bases. V was clipped by 4 bases and J by 2 bases; unmatched bases: 5. The CDR3 has 14 amino acids. The germline CDR1 and CDR2 sequences are SGHRS and YFSETQ.

This chain connects TRBV5-1 to TRBJ1-1; D may be TRBD1 (5 bases). V lost 4 bases, J lost 2 bases, and 15 bases lay in between. CDR3 length: 15 amino acids. The germline V gene encodes CDR1 SGHRS and CDR2 YFSETQ. Written as DNA, the CDR3 is TGCGCCAGCAGCATCGAATGGGGCGGAAACACTGAAGCTTTCTTT. Protein sequence: CASSIEWGGNTEAFF. The full variable domain, in which reference TRBV5-1 and TRBJ1-1 provide the parts outside the CDR3, is KAGVTQTPRYLIKTRGQQVTLSCSPISGHRSVSWYQQTPGQGLQFLFEYFSETQRNKGNFPGRFSGRQFSNSRSEMNVSTLELGDSALYLCASSIEWGGNTEAFFGQGTRLTVV.

This clone was counted only a few times. The chain carries TRBV5-4 and TRBJ1-2; D not certain. V dropped 4 bases and J dropped 1 base, with 11 bases sitting between them. The CDR3 runs to 14 residues. Germline CDR1 and CDR2: SGHNT and YYREEE (reference sequence). CDR3 DNA sequence: TGTGCCAGCAGCCTACCCGTTATTAACTATGGCTACACCTTC. This gives the protein CASSLPVINYGYTF. Full variable domain (missing parts from reference TRBV5-4 and TRBJ1-2): ETGVTQSPTHLIKTRGQQVTLRCSSQSGHNTVSWYQQALGQGPQFIFQYYREEENGRGNFPPRFSGLQFPNYSSELNVNALELDDSALYLCASSLPVINYGYTFGSGTRLTVV.

This clone was counted between two and nine times. The J gene is TRBJ2-2, the V gene TRBV7-2; the D is unclear. CDR1 is SGHTA, CDR2 FQGNSA, per germline. This CDR3 has 12 residues. V was clipped by 5 bases and J by 8 bases, with 9 bases between them. CDR3 protein: CASSQDWGELFF. The CDR3 coding sequence is TGTGCCAGCAGCCAAGACTGGGGGGAGCTGTTTTTT. Full variable domain (rest looked up from reference TRBV7-2 and TRBJ2-2): GAGVSQSPSNKVTEKGKDVELRCDPISGHTALYWYRQSLGQGLEFLIYFQGNSAPDKSGLPSDRFSAERTGGSVSTLTIQRTQQEDSAVYLCASSQDWGELFFGEGSRLTVL.

This clone was counted only a few times. The chain couples TRBV28 to TRBJ1-4; weak D call: TRBD1 (6 bases). The germline gives CDR1 MDHEN, CDR2 SYDVKM. V gave up 8 bases and J gave up 0 bases, with 22 bases separating them. The CDR3 consists of 18 residues. The CDR3 sequence: CASRRPDRFSATNEKLFF. In nucleotides, the CDR3 is TGTGCCAGCCGTAGACCTGACAGGTTCTCTGCAACTAATGAAAAACTGTTTTTT.

The V gene is TRBV2, the J gene TRBJ2-1; 13 nucleotides line up with TRBD2. This CDR3 has 15 amino acids. Trimming removed 6 bases from V and 7 bases from J; junction bases left unmatched: 6. The germline V gene has CDR1 SNHLY and CDR2 FYNNEI. The CDR3 sequence is CASRVLAGGGNEQFF. The CDR3 DNA is TGTGCCAGCAGGGTACTAGCGGGAGGGGGGAATGAGCAGTTCTTC.

V and J are TRBV13 and TRBJ1-4; 10 bases line up with TRBD1. The V gene's germline CDR1 is PRHDT and CDR2 FYEKMQ (reference sequence). This CDR3 region has 18 residues. V trimming: 5 bases; J trimming: 0 bases; junction bases outside the gene matches: 9. The CDR3: CASSPTRTGGATNEKLFF. DNA of the CDR3: TGTGCCAGCAGCCCGACGCGGACAGGGGGGGCAACTAATGAAAAACTGTTTTTT.

Comments on this clone: A read error may explain this, as a much larger clone is one base away. The DNA of the CDR3 is TGTGCCAGCAACTTACAGAACACTGAAGCTTTCTTT. Its translation: CASNLQNTEAFF. The chain joins TRBV6-1 to TRBJ1-1, with D unresolved. The germline V gene has CDR1 MNHNS and CDR2 SASEGT. V was cut by 7 bases and J by 1 base, with 7 bases left in between. CDR3 length equals 12 residues.

V is TRBV30 and J is TRBJ1-2; D unresolved. V was trimmed by 1 base and J by 2 bases, leaving 11 bases between them. The germline V gene has CDR1 GTSNPN and CDR2 SVGIG (reference sequence). This CDR3 contains 14 residues. CDR3: CAWSASGPNYGYTF. For the CDR3, the DNA is TGTGCCTGGAGTGCCTCCGGGCCAAACTATGGCTACACCTTC. Looking up the rest from reference TRBV30 and TRBJ1-2 gives the full variable domain: SQTIHQWPATLVQPVGSPLSLECTVEGTSNPNLYWYRQAAGRGLQLLFYSVGIGQISSEVPQNLSASRPQDRQFILSSKKLLLSDSGFYLCAWSASGPNYGYTFGSGTRLTVV.

The J gene is TRBJ1-3, the V gene TRBV7-9; no definite D call. The V and J ends lost 4 bases and 4 bases respectively, with 17 bases between them. CDR1 SEHNR and CDR2 FQNEAQ come from the germline V gene (reference sequence). This CDR3 contains 16 residues. The CDR3: CASSSRRVETGNTIYF. DNA for the CDR3: TGTGCCAGCAGCTCCCGGAGGGTGGAGACAGGAAACACCATATATTTT.

CDR3: CASSQVFRTGGFSSGNTIYF. The CDR3 DNA is TGCGCCAGCAGCCAAGTTTTTCGCACAGGGGGCTTCAGCTCTGGAAACACCATATATTTT. The J gene is TRBJ1-3, the V gene TRBV4-3; TRBD1 aligns across 9 bases. Germline CDR1 LGHNA, CDR2 YSLEER. With V trimmed by 1 base and J by 0 bases, 13 bases remained unmatched. CDR3 length equals 20 residues.

This chain uses TRBV27 with TRBJ2-6; D is uncertain. CDR3 length: 14 residues. Germline CDR1 reads MNHEY; CDR2 reads SMNVEV (reference sequence). V dropped 3 bases and J dropped 0 bases, with 3 bases sitting between them. In nucleotides, the CDR3 is TGTGCCAGCAGTTTCTTCTCTGGGGCCAACGTCCTGACTTTC. Protein: CASSFFSGANVLTF.

This clone was seen ten or more times. The chain employs TRBV7-9 and TRBJ2-7; TRBD2 agrees at 7 bases. This CDR3 comprises 16 residues. CDR1 is SEHNR, CDR2 FQNEAQ, per germline (reference sequence). J gave up 7 bases and V 5 bases, and 17 bases lay outside the gene matches. The CDR3 protein is CASSPRGDPRPGEQYF. For the CDR3, the DNA is TGTGCCAGCAGCCCCCGGGGGGACCCCAGGCCGGGGGAGCAGTACTTC.

This clone is a singleton in its sample. At the DNA level, this CDR3 is encoded by other sequences in the same sample as well. The rearrangement links TRBV5-1 to TRBJ2-3; D remains unclear. V lost 5 bases to trimming and J lost 2 bases, with 3 bases between them. Germline lookup yields CDR1 SGHRS and CDR2 YFSETQ. This CDR3 has 11 residues. The CDR3 sequence is CASRNTDTQYF. The CDR3 coding sequence is TGCGCCAGCAGAAACACAGATACGCAGTATTTT.

The V call is TRBV6-1, the J call TRBJ1-4; 10 nucleotides align to TRBD1. V lost 5 bases, J lost 13 bases, and 10 bases stayed unmatched. Germline CDR1 is MNHNS and CDR2 is SASEGT. This CDR3 region has 14 residues. In DNA form, the CDR3 reads TGTGCCAGCAGTCCCGGGACAGGGGTCCGAGGACTGTTTTTT. Residues: CASSPGTGVRGLFF.

The gene calls are TRBV10-3 and TRBJ2-7, with 7 bases identical to TRBD1. Germline V gene lookup returns CDR1 ENHRY and CDR2 SYGVKD. J lost 0 bases, V lost 3 bases, and 2 bases had no gene match. The CDR3 loop spans 14 amino acids. The DNA of the CDR3 is TGTGCCATCAGTGACGCAGGGGGCTCCTACGAGCAGTACTTC. Translated: CAISDAGGSYEQYF.

The chain has TRBV6-1 and TRBJ2-5, with a tentative D call TRBD2 (5 bases). CDR1 and CDR2 (germline): MNHNS, SASEGT. The CDR3 loop spans 17 amino acids. Trimming pared 1 base from V and 4 bases from J, leaving 19 bases between. CDR3 in amino acids: CASSEVLRGSVGETQYF. In nucleotides, the CDR3 is TGTGCCAGCAGTGAAGTGCTCCGGGGTTCAGTAGGAGAGACCCAGTACTTC.

This clone was detected only once. The V and J genes are TRBV2 and TRBJ1-1; TRBD1 is a possible D gene (5 bases). This CDR3 has 16 residues. The germline V gene encodes CDR1 SNHLY and CDR2 FYNNEI. V lost 4 bases, J lost 1 base, and 16 bases lay in between. The CDR3: CASSGGEGYGNTEAFF. In nucleotides, the CDR3 is TGTGCCAGCAGTGGGGGGGAAGGATACGGGAACACTGAAGCTTTCTTT.

This chain joins TRBV5-4 and TRBJ2-1; 12 positions match TRBD2. The CDR3 totals 17 residues. V shed 3 bases and J 9 bases; nucleotides not matched to a gene: 13. Germline CDR1 is SGHNT and CDR2 is YYREEE (reference sequence). CDR3 protein: CASSSGLAGSLRTEQFF. The CDR3 DNA follows: TGTGCCAGCAGCTCGGGACTAGCGGGTTCCTTGCGAACTGAGCAGTTCTTC.

V and J are TRBV19 and TRBJ1-3; D call uncertain. CDR3 length: 14 amino acids. With 8 bases removed from V and 0 bases from J, the gap between germline ends came to 11 bases. From germline, CDR1 is LNHDA and CDR2 SQIVND (reference sequence). The CDR3 loop reads CASGGGNSGNTIYF. DNA for the CDR3: TGTGCCAGTGGAGGCGGGAACTCTGGAAACACCATATATTTT.